This T cell receptor (beta chain) was sequenced in a study of shared clonotypes between healthy human individuals. Study-wide context: Donors consisted of a couple of women and three men between 18 and 49. CD4 naive and CD4 memory each took three plates per donor, while CD8 naive took two and CD8 memory one. Regarding the study as a whole: Clonotypes which were not shared had lower generation probabilities than clonotypes that all four donors shared.

The protocol was immunoSEQ multiplex PCR, while the TCRdb copy is restricted to in-frame clones and leaves out a portion. The sample contains some 2,100,000 clones, approximately 94% of which appear only once. As for this clone: Its antigen is undetermined.

Sequences were obtained from naive CD4+ T cells sorted from blood. Stated subset: CD45RA+ positively selected. The origin of this receptor is a man younger than 35 in good health.

The CDR3 coding sequence is TGCGCCAGCAGCTTGGGCACGCTAGTGGCCAAAAACATTCAGTACTTC. Residues: CASSLGTLVAKNIQYF. This chain joins TRBV5-1 and TRBJ2-4; D remains unclear. This CDR3 comprises 16 residues. The germline V gene encodes CDR1 SGHRS and CDR2 YFSETQ. The ends were cut back, 0 bases at V and 1 base at J, with 11 bases in the middle.